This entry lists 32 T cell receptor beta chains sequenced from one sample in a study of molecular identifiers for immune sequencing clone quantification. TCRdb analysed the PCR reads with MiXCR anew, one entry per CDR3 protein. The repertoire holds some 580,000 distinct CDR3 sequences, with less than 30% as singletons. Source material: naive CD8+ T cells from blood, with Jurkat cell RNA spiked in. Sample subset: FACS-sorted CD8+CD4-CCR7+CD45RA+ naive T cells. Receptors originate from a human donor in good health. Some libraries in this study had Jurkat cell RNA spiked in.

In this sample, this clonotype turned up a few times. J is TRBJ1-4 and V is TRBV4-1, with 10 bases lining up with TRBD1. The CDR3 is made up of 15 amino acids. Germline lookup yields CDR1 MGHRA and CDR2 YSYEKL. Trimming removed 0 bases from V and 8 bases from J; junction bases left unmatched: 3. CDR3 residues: CASSQEGQGVEKLFF. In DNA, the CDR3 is TGCGCCAGCAGCCAAGAAGGACAGGGGGTGGAAAAACTGTTTTTT.

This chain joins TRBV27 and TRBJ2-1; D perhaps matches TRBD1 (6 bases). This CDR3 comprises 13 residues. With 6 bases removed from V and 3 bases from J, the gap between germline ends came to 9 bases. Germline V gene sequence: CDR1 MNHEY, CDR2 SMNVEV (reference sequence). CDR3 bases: TGTGCCAGCAGAGCAGGGGACTACAATGAGCAGTTCTTC. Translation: CASRAGDYNEQFF.

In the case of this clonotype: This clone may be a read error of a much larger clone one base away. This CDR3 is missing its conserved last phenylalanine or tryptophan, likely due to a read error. As DNA, the CDR3 is TGCGCCAGCAGCCAGGGGTCGGCCTATAATTCACCCCTCCACTAT. The encoded protein is CASSQGSAYNSPLHY. The V gene is TRBV4-3, the J gene TRBJ1-6; D is uncertain. V lost 3 bases and J 2 bases, leaving 8 bases between the germline ends. Per the germline V gene, CDR1 is LGHNA and CDR2 is YSLEER. CDR3 length: 15 amino acids.

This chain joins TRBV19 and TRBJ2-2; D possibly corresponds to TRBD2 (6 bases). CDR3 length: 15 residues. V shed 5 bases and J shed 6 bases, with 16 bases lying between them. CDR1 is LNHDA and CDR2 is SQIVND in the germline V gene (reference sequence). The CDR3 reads CASSAGWAIAGELFF. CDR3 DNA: TGTGCCAGTAGTGCGGGGTGGGCGATAGCCGGGGAGCTGTTTTTT.

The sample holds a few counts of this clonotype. Written as DNA, the CDR3 is TGTGCCAGCAGTCCAGACTCCAGGGGCTCCTTTTCCTATGGCTACACCTTC. Its translation is CASSPDSRGSFSYGYTF. The chain joins TRBV27 to TRBJ1-2, with a possible D match to TRBD1 (6 bases). CDR1 is MNHEY, CDR2 SMNVEV, per germline (reference sequence). V dropped 5 bases and J dropped 4 bases, with 23 bases sitting between them. The CDR3 is made up of 17 amino acids.

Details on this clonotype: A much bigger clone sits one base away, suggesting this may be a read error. The CDR3 DNA is TGTGCCAGCGGCTTGTCGGGACTAGCAATGACGGATACGCAGTATTTT. It codes for CASGLSGLAMTDTQYF. This rearrangement joins TRBV7-6 to TRBJ2-3; 9 bases map to TRBD2. The CDR3 consists of 16 residues. The germline CDR1 and CDR2 sequences are SGHVS and FNYEAQ.

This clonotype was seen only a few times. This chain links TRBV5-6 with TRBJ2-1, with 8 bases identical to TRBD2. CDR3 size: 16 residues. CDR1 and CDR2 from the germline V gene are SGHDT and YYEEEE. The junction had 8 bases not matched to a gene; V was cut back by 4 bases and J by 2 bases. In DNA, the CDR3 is TGTGCCAGCAGCCCACCAGGGCGGGGGGCCTACAATGAGCAGTTCTTC. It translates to CASSPPGRGAYNEQFF.

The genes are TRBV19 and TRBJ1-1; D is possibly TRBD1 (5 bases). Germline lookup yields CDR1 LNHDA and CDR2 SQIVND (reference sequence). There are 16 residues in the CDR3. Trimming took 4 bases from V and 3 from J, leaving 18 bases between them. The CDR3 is CASSTTGTNPYTEAFF. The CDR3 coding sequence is TGTGCCAGTAGTACTACAGGAACGAATCCGTACACTGAAGCTTTCTTT.

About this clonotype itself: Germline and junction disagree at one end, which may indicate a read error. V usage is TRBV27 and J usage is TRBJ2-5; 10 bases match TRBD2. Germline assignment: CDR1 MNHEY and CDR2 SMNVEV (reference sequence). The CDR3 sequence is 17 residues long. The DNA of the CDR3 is TGTGCCAGCAGTTTAGGTGCTAGCGGGAGCTTCCAAGAGCCCCAGTACTTC. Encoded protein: CASSLGASGSFQEPQYF.

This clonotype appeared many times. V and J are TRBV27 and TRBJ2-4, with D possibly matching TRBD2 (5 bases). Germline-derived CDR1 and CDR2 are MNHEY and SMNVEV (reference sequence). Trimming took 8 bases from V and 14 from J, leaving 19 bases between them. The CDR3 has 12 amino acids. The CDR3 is CASSGPTTREYF. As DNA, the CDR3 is TGTGCCAGCTCAGGCCCTACAACTAGGGAGTACTTC.

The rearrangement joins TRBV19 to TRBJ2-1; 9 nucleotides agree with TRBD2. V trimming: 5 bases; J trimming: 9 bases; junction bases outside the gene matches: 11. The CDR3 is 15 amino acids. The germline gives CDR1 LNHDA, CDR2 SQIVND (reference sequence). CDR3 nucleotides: TGTGCCAGTAGTGCAAGCGGGAGGTGGGCCGGTGAGCAGTTCTTC. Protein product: CASSASGRWAGEQFF.

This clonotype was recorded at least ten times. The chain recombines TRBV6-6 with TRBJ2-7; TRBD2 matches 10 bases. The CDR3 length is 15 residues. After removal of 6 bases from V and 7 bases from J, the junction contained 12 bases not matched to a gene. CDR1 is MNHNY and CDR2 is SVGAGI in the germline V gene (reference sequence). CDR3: CASSSTLAGMGEQYF. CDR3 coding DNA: TGTGCCAGCAGCAGTACACTAGCGGGAATGGGGGAGCAGTACTTC.

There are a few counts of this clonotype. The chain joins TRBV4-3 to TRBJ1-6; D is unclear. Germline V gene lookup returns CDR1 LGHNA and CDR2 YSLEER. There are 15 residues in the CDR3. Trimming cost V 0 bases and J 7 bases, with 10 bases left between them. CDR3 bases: TGCGCCAGCAGCCAAGATCGGGGTTCCAATTCACCCCTCCACTTT. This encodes CASSQDRGSNSPLHF.

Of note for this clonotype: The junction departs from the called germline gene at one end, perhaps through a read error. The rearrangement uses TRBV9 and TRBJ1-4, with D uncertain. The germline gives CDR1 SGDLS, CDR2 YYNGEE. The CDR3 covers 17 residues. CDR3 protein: CASNVGSQAPKDEKLFF. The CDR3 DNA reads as TGTGCCAGCAACGTAGGAAGTCAGGCTCCTAAGGATGAAAAACTGTTTTTT.

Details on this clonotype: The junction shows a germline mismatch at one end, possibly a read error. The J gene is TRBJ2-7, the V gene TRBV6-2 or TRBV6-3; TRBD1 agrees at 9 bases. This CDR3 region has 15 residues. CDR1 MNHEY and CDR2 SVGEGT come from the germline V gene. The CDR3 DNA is TGTGCCGGCAGTTACGGGGGACAGGGATCCTACGAGCAGTACTTC. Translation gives CAGSYGGQGSYEQYF.

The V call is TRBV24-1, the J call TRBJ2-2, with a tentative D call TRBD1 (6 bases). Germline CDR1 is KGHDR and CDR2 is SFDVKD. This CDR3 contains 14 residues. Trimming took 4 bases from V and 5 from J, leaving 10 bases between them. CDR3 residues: CATSDTGLTGELFF. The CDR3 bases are TGTGCCACCAGTGACACAGGGCTGACCGGGGAGCTGTTTTTT.

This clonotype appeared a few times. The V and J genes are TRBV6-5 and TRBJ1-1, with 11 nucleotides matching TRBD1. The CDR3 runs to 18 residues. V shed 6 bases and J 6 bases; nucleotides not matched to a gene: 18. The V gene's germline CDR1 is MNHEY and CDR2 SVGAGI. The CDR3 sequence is CASRQKKDIGQGAAEAFF. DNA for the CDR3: TGTGCCAGCAGACAAAAAAAGGATATTGGACAGGGGGCGGCTGAAGCTTTCTTT.

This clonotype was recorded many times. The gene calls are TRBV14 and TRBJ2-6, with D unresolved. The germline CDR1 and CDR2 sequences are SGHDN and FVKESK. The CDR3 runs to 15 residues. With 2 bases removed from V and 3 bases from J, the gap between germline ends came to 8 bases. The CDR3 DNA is TGTGCCAGCAGCCAAACGAGTTATGGGGCCAACGTCCTGACTTTC. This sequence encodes CASSQTSYGANVLTF.

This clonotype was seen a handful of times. The CDR3 region has the DNA TGCGCCAGCAGCCAAATGGGCAGGGCCGCTAGCACAGATACGCAGTATTTT. It yields the protein CASSQMGRAASTDTQYF. The chain employs TRBV4-1 and TRBJ2-3; D possibly corresponds to TRBD1 (5 bases). The CDR3 spans 17 residues. The V gene lost 2 bases and the J gene lost 0 bases, with 15 bases spanning the gap. Germline V gene lookup returns CDR1 MGHRA and CDR2 YSYEKL.

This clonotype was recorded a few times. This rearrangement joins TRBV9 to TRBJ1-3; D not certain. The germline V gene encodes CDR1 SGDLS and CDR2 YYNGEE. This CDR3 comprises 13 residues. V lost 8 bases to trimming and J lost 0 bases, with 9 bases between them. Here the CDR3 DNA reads TGTGCCAGTAAGGGAGGCTCTGGAAACACCATATATTTT. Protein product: CASKGGSGNTIYF.

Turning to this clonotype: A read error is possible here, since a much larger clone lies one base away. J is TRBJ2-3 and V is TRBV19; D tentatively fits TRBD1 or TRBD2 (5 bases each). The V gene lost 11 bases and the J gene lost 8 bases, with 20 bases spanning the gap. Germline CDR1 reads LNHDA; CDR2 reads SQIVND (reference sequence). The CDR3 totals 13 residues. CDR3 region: CALGDPASATQYF. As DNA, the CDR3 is TGTGCCCTCGGGGACCCAGCATCGGCTACGCAGTATTTT.

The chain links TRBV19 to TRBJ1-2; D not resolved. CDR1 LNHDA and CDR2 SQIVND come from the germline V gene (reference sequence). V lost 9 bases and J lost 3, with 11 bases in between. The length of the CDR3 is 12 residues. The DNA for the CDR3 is TGTGCCAGCCGTCCCGGCTACTATGGCTACACCTTC. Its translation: CASRPGYYGYTF. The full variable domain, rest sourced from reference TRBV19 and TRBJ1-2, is DGGITQSPKYLFRKEGQNVTLSCEQNLNHDAMYWYRQDPGQGLRLIYYSQIVNDFQKGDIAEGYSVSREKKESFPLTVTSAQKNPTAFYLCASRPGYYGYTFGSGTRLTVV.

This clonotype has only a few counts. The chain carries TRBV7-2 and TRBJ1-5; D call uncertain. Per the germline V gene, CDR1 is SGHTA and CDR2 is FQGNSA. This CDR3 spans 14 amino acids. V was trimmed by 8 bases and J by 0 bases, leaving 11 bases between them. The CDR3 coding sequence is TGTGCCAGCGCTAGCGGGTATAGCAATCAGCCCCAGCATTTT. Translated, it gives CASASGYSNQPQHF.

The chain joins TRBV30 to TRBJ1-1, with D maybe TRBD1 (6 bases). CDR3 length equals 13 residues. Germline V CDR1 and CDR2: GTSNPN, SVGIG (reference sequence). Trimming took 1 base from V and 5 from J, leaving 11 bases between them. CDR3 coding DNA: TGTGCCTGGAGTGGAGGGGGACGGACTGAAGCTTTCTTT. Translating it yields CAWSGGGRTEAFF.

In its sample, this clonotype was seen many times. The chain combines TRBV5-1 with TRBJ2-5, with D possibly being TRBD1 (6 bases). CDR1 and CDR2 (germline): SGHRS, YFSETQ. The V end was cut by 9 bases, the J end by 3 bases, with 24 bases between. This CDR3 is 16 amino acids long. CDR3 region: CATTPGPGKGEETQYF. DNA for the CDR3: TGCGCCACCACACCCGGGCCAGGAAAGGGGGAAGAGACCCAGTACTTC.

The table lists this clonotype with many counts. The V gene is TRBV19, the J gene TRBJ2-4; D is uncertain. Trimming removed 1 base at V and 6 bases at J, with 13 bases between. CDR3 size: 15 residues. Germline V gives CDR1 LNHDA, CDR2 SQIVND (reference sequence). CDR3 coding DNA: TGTGCCAGTAGTATAGGGGGTAAGCCCGGAAACATTCAGTACTTC. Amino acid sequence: CASSIGGKPGNIQYF.

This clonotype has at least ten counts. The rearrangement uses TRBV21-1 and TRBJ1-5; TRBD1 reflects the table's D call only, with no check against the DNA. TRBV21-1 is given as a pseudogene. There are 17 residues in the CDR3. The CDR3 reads CASSKAQDIWVNQPQHF. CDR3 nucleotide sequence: TGTGCCAGCAGCAAAGCCCAGGACATCTGGGTTAATCAGCCCCAGCATTTT.

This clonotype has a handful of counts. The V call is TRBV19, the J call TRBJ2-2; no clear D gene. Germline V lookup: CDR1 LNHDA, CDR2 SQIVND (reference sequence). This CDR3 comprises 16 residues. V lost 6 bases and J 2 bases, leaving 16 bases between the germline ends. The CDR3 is CASRSTQTLNTGELFF. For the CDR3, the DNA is TGTGCCAGTAGATCCACACAAACTCTTAACACCGGGGAGCTGTTTTTT.

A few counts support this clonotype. The CDR3 DNA reads TGTGCCAGTAGTCCGGGACAGGTTTTGACAGATACGCAGTATTTT. Translating gives CASSPGQVLTDTQYF. V gene TRBV19 combines with J gene TRBJ2-3; 8 nucleotides agree with TRBD1. The germline V gene encodes CDR1 LNHDA and CDR2 SQIVND (reference sequence). The CDR3 contains 15 residues. Trimming at V came to 5 bases and at J to 3 bases, leaving 7 bases not matched to a gene.

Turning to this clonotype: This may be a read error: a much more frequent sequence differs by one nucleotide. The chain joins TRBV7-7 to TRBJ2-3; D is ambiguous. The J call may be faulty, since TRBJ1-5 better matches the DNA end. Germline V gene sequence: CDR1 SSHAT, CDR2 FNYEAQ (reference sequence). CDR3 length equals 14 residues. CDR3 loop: CASSPLAEPDTQHF. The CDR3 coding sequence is TGTGCTAGCAGCCCCCTAGCGGAGCCAGATACGCAGCATTTT.

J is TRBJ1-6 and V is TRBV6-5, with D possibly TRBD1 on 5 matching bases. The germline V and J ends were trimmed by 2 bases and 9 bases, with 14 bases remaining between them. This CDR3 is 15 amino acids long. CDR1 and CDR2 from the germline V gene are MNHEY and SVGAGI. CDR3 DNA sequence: TGTGCCAGCAGTTACGGGCAGGGCTTAGGTTCACCCCTCCACTTT. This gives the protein CASSYGQGLGSPLHF.

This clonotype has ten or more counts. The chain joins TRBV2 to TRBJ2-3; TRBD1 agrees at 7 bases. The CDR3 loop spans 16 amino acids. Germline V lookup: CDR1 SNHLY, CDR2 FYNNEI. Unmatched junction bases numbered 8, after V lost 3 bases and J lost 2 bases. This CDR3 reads CASSESRGIFTDTQYF. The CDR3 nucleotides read TGTGCCAGCAGTGAGTCCAGGGGGATTTTCACAGATACGCAGTATTTT.